Only one count was recorded for the clone carrying this T cell receptor beta chain. The data are from a study of blood T cell repertoires in COVID-19. About the study: The cDNA or gDNA used as material had been derived from T cells, B-cell-depleted T cells, or PBMCs.

Some clones are missing from TCRdb's copy, which holds only in-frame ones; the method was immunoSEQ multiplex PCR. The sample has over 130,000 clones, over 65% seen once. V was clipped by 4 bases and J by 0 bases; unmatched bases: 3. Germline V gene lookup returns CDR1 SGHVS and CDR2 FQNEAQ. The CDR3 loop spans 14 amino acids. The TCR was taken from a woman older than 75 with active or convalescent COVID-19. V is TRBV7-8 and J is TRBJ2-7, with 7 bases that match TRBD1. Material: peripheral blood. The CDR3 DNA reads TGTGCCAGCAGCTCGACAGGGAGCTCCTACGAGCAGTACTTC. Its protein is CASSSTGSSYEQYF. The full variable domain, its missing parts supplied by reference TRBV7-8 and TRBJ2-7, is GAGVSQSPRYKVAKRGQDVALRCDPISGHVSLFWYQQALGQGPEFLTYFQNEAQLDKSGLPSDRFFAERPEGSVSTLKIQRTQQEDSAVYLCASSSTGSSYEQYFGPGTRLTVT.